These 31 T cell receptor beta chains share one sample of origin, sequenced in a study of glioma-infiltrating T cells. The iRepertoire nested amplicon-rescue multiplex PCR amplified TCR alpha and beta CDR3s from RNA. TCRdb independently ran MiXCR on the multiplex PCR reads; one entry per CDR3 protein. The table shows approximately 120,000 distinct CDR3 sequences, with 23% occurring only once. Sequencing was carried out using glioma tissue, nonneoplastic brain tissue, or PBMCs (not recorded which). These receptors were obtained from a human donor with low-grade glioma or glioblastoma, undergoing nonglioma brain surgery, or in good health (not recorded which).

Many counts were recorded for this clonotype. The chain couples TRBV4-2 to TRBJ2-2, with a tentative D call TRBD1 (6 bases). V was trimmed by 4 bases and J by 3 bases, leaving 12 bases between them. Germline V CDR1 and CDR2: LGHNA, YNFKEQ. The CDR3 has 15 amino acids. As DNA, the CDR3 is TGTGCCAGCAGCCGACCAGGGGTGGACACCGGGGAGCTGTTTTTT. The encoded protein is CASSRPGVDTGELFF.

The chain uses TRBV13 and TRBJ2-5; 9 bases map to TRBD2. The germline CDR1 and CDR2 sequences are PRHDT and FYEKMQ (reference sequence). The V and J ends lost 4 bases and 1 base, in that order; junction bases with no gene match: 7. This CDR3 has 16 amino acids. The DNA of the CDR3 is TGTGCCAGCAGCTCCAAACGGACTAGCGTCCAAGAGACCCAGTACTTC. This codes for CASSSKRTSVQETQYF.

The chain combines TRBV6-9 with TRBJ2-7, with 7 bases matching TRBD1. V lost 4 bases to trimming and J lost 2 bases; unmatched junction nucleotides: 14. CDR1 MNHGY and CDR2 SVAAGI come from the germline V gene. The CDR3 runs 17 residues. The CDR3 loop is CASSFNPATGLAYEQYF. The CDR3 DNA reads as TGTGCCAGCAGTTTCAACCCGGCGACAGGGCTCGCCTACGAGCAGTACTTC.

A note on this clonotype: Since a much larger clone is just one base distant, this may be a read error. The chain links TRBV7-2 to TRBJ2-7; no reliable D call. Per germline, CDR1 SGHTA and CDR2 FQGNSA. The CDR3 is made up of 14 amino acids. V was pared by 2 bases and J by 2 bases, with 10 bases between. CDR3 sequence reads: CASSLNSATYEQYF. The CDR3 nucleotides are TGTGCCAGCAGCTTAAACAGCGCGACCTACGAGCAGTACTTC.

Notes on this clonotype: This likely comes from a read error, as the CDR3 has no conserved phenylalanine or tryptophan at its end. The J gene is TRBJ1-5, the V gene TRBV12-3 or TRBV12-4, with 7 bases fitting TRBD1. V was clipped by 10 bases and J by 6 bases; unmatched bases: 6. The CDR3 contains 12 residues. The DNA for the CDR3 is TGTGCCATCCGGACAGGAGGTCAGCCCCAGCATTAT. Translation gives CAIRTGGQPQHY.

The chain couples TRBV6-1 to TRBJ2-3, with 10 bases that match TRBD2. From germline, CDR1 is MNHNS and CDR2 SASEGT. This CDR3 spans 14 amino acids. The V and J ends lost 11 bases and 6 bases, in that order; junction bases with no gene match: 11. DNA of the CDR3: TGTGCCTCAGTAGCGGGAGGAGTCACGGATACGCAGTATTTT. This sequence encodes CASVAGGVTDTQYF.

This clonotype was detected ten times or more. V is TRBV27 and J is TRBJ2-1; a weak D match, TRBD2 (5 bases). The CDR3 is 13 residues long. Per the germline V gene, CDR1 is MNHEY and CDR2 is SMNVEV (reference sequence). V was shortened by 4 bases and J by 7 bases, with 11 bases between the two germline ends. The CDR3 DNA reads TGTGCCAGCAGTTACAGCGGAAGGAATGAGCAGTTCTTC. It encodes CASSYSGRNEQFF.

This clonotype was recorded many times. This CDR3 reads CASRTDRAPYEQYF. The DNA for the CDR3 is TGTGCCAGCAGAACGGACAGGGCTCCCTACGAGCAGTACTTC. The gene calls are TRBV6-1 and TRBJ2-7; TRBD1 matches at 8 bases. The J segment lost 2 bases and the V segment lost 6 bases, leaving 6 bases of the junction unmatched. Germline CDR1 and CDR2: MNHNS and SASEGT. There are 14 residues in the CDR3.

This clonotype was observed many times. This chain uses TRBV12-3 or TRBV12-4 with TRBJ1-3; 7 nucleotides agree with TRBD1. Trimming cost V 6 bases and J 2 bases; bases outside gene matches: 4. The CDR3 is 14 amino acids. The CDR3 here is CASRRGTAGNTIYF. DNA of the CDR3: TGTGCCAGCAGGCGAGGGACAGCTGGAAACACCATATATTTT.

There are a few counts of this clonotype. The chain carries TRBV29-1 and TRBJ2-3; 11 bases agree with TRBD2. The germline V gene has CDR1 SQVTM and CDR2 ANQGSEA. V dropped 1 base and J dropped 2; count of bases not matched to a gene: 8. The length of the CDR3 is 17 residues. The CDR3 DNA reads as TGCAGCGTTGAAGGATTTAGCGGGAGGGCCCCCACAGATACGCAGTATTTT. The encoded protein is CSVEGFSGRAPTDTQYF.

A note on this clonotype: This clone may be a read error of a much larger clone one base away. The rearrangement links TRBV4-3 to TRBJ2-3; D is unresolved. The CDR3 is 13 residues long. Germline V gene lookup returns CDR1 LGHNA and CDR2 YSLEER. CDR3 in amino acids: CASSQVVSDKQYF. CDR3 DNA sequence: TGCGCCAGCAGCCAAGTCGTCTCGGATAAGCAGTATTTT.

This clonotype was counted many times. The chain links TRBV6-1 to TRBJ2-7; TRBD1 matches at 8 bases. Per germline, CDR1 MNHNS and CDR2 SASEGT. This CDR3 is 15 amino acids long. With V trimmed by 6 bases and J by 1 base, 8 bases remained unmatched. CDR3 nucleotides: TGTGCCAGCAGGAACGGACAGGGAGTATCCTACGAGCAGTACTTC. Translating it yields CASRNGQGVSYEQYF.

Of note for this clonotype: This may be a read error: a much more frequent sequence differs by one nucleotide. CDR3 DNA sequence: TGCAGTGCTAGGCGACAGATTACCTACAAGCAGTACTTC. This sequence encodes CSARRQITYKQYF. The chain joins TRBV20-1 to TRBJ2-7; D might be TRBD1 (5 bases). The CDR3 is 13 residues long. Germline CDR1 and CDR2: DFQATT and SNEGSKA (reference sequence).

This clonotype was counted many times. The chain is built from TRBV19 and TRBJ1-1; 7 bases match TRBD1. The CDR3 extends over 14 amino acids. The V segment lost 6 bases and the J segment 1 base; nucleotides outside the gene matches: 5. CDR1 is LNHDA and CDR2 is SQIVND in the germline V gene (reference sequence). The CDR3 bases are TGTGCCAGTAGGGCGGGACAGCAGAACACTGAAGCTTTCTTT. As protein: CASRAGQQNTEAFF.

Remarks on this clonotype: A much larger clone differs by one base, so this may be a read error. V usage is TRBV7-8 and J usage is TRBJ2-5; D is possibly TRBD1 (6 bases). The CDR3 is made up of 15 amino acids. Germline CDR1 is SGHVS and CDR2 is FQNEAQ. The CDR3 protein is CASRNHQGLGETHYF. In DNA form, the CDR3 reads TGTGCCAGCAGAAACCATCAGGGGCTAGGAGAGACCCATTACTTC.

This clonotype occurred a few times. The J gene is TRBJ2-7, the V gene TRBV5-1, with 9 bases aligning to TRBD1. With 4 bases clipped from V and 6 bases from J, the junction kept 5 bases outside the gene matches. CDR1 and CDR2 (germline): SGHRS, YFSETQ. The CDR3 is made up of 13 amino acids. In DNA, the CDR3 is TGCGCCAGCAGCCAGGGGACAGGGTTCGAGCAGTACTTC. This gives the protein CASSQGTGFEQYF.

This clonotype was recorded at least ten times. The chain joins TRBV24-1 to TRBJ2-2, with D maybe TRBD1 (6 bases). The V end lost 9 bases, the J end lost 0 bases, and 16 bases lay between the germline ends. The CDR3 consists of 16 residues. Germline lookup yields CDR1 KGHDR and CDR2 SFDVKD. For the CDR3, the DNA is TGTGCCACCCGAAGATTCTGGACAGCGAACACCGGGGAGCTGTTTTTT. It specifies CATRRFWTANTGELFF.

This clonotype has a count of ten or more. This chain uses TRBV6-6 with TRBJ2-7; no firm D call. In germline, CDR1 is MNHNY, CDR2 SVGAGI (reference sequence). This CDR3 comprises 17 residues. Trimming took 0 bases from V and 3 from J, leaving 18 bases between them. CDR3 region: CASSYSGIRGAFYEQYF. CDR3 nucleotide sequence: TGTGCCAGCAGTTACTCGGGGATTCGTGGCGCATTCTACGAGCAGTACTTC.

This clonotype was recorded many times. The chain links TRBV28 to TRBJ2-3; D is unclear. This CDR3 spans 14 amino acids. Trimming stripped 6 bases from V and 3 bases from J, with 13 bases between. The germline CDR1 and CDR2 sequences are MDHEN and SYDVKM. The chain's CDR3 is CASRRLPRTDTQYF. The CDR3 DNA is TGTGCCAGCAGACGTCTCCCCCGAACAGATACGCAGTATTTT.

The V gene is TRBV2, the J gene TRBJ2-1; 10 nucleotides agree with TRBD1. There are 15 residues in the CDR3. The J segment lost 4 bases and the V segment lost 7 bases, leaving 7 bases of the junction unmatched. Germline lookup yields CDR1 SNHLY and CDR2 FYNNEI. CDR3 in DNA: TGTGCCAGCACCGCGACAGGGGGCGGGTACAATGAGCAGTTCTTC. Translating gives CASTATGGGYNEQFF. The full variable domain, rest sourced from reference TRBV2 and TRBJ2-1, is EPEVTQTPSHQVTQMGQEVILRCVPISNHLYFYWYRQILGQKVEFLVSFYNNEISEKSEIFDDQFSVERPDGSNFTLKIRSTKLEDSAMYFCASTATGGGYNEQFFGPGTRLTVL.

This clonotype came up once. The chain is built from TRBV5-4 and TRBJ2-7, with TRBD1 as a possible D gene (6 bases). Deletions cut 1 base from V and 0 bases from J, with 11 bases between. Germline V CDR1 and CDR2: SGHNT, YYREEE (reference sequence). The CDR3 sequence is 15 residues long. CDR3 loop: CASSLRQGSSYEQYF. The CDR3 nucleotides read TGTGCCAGCAGCTTGCGGCAGGGGAGCTCCTACGAGCAGTACTTC.

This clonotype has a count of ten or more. The CDR3 nucleotides read TGTGCCAGCAGACAGGGGAGGAGAGATACGCAGTATTTT. Its translation: CASRQGRRDTQYF. The V call is TRBV6-1, the J call TRBJ2-3; possible D gene TRBD1, 7 bases. From germline, CDR1 is MNHNS and CDR2 SASEGT. Trimming shortened V by 6 bases and J by 5 bases, and 12 bases separated the two germline ends. The CDR3 extends over 13 amino acids.

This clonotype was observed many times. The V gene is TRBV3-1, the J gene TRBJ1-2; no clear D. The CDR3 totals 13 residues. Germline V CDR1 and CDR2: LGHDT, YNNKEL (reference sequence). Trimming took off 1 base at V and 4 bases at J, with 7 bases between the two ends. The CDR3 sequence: CASSQGGPYGYTF. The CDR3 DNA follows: TGTGCCAGCAGCCAAGGGGGTCCCTATGGCTACACCTTC.

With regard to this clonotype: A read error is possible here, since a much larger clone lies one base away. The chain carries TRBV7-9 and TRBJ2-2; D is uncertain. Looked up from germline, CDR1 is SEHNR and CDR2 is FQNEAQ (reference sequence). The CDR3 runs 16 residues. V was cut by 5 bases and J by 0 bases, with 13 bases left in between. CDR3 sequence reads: CASSPLGDANTGELFF. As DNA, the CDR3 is TGTGCCAGCAGCCCCTTGGGTGACGCGAACACCGGGGAGCTGTTTTTT. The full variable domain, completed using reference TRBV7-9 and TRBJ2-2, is DTGVSQNPRHKITKRGQNVTFRCDPISEHNRLYWYRQTLGQGPEFLTYFQNEAQLEKSRLLSDRFSAERPKGSFSTLEIQRTEQGDSAMYLCASSPLGDANTGELFFGEGSRLTVL.

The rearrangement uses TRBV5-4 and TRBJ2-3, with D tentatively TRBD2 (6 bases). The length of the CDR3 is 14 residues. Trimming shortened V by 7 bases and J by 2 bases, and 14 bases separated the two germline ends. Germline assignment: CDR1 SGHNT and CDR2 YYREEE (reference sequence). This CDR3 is CASFWDSNTDTQYF. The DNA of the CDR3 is TGTGCCAGCTTTTGGGACTCGAACACAGATACGCAGTATTTT.

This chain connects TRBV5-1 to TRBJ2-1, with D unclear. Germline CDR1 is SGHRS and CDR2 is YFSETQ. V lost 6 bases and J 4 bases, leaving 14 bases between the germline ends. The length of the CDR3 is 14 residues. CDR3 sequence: CASKPSGQYNEQFF. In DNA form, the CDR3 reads TGCGCCAGCAAACCCTCGGGTCAGTACAATGAGCAGTTCTTC.

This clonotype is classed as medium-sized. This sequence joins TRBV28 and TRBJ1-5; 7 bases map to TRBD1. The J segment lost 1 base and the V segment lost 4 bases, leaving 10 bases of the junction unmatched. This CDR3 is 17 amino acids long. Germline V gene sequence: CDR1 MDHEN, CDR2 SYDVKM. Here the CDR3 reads CASSSSRQGRSNQPQHF. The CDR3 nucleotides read TGTGCCAGCAGTTCAAGTCGACAGGGACGGAGCAATCAGCCCCAGCATTTT.

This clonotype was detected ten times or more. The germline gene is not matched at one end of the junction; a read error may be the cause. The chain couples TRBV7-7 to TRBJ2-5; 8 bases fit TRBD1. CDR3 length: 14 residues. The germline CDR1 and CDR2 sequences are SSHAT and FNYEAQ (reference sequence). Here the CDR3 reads CASSSWTGQETQYF. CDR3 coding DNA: TGTGCTAGCAGCTCTTGGACAGGGCAAGAGACCCAGTACTTC.

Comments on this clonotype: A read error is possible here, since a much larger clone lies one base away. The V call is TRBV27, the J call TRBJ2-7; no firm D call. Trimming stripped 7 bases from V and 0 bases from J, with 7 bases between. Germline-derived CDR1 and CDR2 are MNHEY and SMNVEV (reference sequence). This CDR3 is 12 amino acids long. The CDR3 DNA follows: TGTGCCAGCACAACTGGCTCCTACGAGCAGTACTTC. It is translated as CASTTGSYEQYF.

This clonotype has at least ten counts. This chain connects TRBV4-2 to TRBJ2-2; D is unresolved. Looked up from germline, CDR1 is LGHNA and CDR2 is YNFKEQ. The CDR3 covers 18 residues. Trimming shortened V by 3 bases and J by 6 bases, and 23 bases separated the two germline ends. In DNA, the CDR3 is TGTGCCAGCAGCCAGGGCTCATGGAGTACCAACGGCGCCGGGGAGCTGTTTTTT. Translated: CASSQGSWSTNGAGELFF.

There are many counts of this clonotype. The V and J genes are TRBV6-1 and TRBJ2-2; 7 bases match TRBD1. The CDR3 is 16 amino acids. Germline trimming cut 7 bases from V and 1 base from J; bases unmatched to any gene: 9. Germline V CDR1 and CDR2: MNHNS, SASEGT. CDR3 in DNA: TGTGCCAGCACCGAGGGGGCAGACCGGAACACCGGGGAGCTGTTTTTT. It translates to CASTEGADRNTGELFF.